Sequencing of this TCR beta chain was carried out in a study of T cells in Graves' hyperthyroidism and ophthalmopathy. Study information: Peripheral blood was taken when the disease was first diagnosed, before any treatment began.

In the case of this clonotype: Its antigen is currently unknown. Germline and junction disagree at one end, which may indicate a read error.

Clinical Activity Scores of at least 3, NOSPECS grades of at least 4 and durations under 3 months characterized ophthalmopathy patients. The investigators amplified TCR beta CDR3 regions from RNA transcripts. Initially, a first-round RT-PCR of the TCR CDR3 employed the HTBI primer set. From the multiplex PCR reads, TCRdb called clonotypes with MiXCR, one entry per CDR3 protein. The sample has 300,000 to 500,000 distinct CDR3 sequences; roughly 13% are singletons. Study results and caveats: Stable hyperthyroidism was told apart from ophthalmopathy by a model built on 13 V-J features. Appearing also in blood were most of the thyroid clonotypes expanded above 0.001.

The CDR3 length is 15 residues. The sample comprised blood. This clonotype was sampled from a man aged 50-59 years with Graves' ophthalmopathy. The chain joins TRBV12-3 or TRBV12-4 to TRBJ2-2; 8 bases align to TRBD1. Written as DNA, the CDR3 is TGTGCCAGCCGCTCGACAGGGGTCAACACCGGGGAGCCGTTTTTT. This sequence encodes CASRSTGVNTGEPFF.